This T cell receptor beta chain was identified during a study of PD-1 blockade in mismatch repair-deficient tumors. About the research overall: All were previously treated, progressing patients with about 11 mismatch repair-deficient cancer types.

TCRdb keeps only in-frame clones here, not all; method: immunoSEQ multiplex PCR. Altogether approximately 40,000 clones are present, roughly 77% being singletons, with the ten largest covering roughly 23%. The CDR3 has 17 residues. Germline V gene data show CDR1 as MDHEN and CDR2 as SYDVKM. The ends lost 3 bases at V and 4 bases at J; junction bases unmatched: 10. TCRs were sequenced from a few patients responding to pembrolizumab. This clonotype was sampled from an adult with mismatch repair-deficient cancer. Material: peripheral blood, obtained 4 weeks after starting pembrolizumab. This chain uses TRBV28 with TRBJ2-7; 12 bases match TRBD1. The CDR3 DNA sequence: TGTGCCAGCAGTTTTGGAATATGGGGACAGGGGGCTTACGAGCAGTACTTC. This encodes CASSFGIWGQGAYEQYF.